A selection of T cell receptor beta chains follows, all from one sample in a study of immune cell composition in non-small cell lung cancer. The method was immunoSEQ multiplex PCR; TCRdb's version includes in-frame clones alone and lacks a portion of them. Among about 7,900 clones, under 80% were seen once, and the ten largest hold 23%. Sample: non-adjacent lung tissue. The receptors stem from a human donor with non-small cell lung cancer. CDR3s include the opening cysteine and the closing phenylalanine or tryptophan. The D gene is left open where the match is weak. Some rows mark clone size as missing; the rest say once, few, many or name a class of expanded clone.

size	V	J	D	CDR3	DNA
NA	TRBV7-9	TRBJ1-2	TRBD1	CASSLFRGRQGGYTF	TGTGCCAGCAGCTTGTTCAGGGGGCGTCAGGGAGGCTACACCTTC
once	TRBV27	TRBJ2-3	TRBD2	CASSSDGTSGPSTDTQYF	TGTGCCAGCAGTTCGGACGGGACTAGCGGGCCTAGCACAGATACGCAGTATTTT
few	TRBV29-1	TRBJ2-2	NA	CSVERGGELFF	TGCAGCGTTGAACGCGGCGGGGAGCTGTTTTTT
NA	TRBV5-4	TRBJ2-7	TRBD2	CASSQGGTSGYEQYF	TGCGCCAGCAGCCAAGGGGGGACTAGCGGCTACGAGCAGTACTTC
NA	TRBV5-5	TRBJ2-5	NA	CASSRKDGGETQYF	TGTGCCAGCAGCCGAAAAGACGGAGGGGAGACCCAGTACTTC
NA	TRBV18	TRBJ2-7	TRBD2	CASSPRRGGDSYEQYF	TGTGCCAGCTCACCACGCCGGGGAGGGGATAGCTACGAGCAGTACTTC
NA	TRBV7-6	TRBJ2-1	TRBD2	CASSLGTSGYTSYNEQFF	TGTGCCAGCAGCTTAGGGACTAGCGGTTATACCTCCTACAATGAGCAGTTCTTC
NA	TRBV6-6	TRBJ2-5	NA	CASSSTGPPLGETQYF	TGTGCCAGCAGTTCAACAGGGCCCCCGTTGGGAGAGACCCAGTACTTC
once	TRBV19	TRBJ2-5	TRBD2	CASSGLAGGPETQYF	TGTGCCAGTAGTGGATTAGCGGGGGGGCCGGAGACCCAGTACTTC
NA	TRBV9	TRBJ1-2	NA	CASSVRTALYGYTF	TGTGCCAGCAGCGTCCGGACAGCGTTGTATGGCTACACCTTC
NA	TRBV5-5	TRBJ1-1	TRBD1	CASSGVGGDTEAFF	TGTGCCAGCAGCGGGGTAGGGGGCGACACTGAAGCTTTCTTT
few	TRBV6-5	TRBJ2-2	NA	CASSYSGSNTGELFF	TGTGCCAGCAGTTACAGCGGATCGAACACCGGGGAGCTGTTTTTT
NA	TRBV11-3	TRBJ2-3	TRBD1	CASSSDRGLDTQYF	TGTGCCAGCAGCTCGGACAGGGGGCTAGATACGCAGTATTTT
NA	TRBV10-3	TRBJ2-3	TRBD1	CASQVDRGGTDTQYF	TGTGCCAGCCAGGTGGACAGGGGAGGCACAGATACGCAGTATTTT
NA	TRBV7-2	TRBJ2-7	NA	CASSLVSQGASYEQYF	TGTGCCAGCAGCTTAGTATCACAGGGAGCCTCCTACGAGCAGTACTTC
NA	TRBV7-2	TRBJ1-1	NA	CASSLGSGYTEAFF	TGTGCCAGCAGCTTAGGCTCAGGGTACACTGAAGCTTTCTTT
NA	TRBV4-1	TRBJ2-5	NA	CASSQERGSETQYF	TGCGCCAGCAGCCAAGAACGAGGGTCGGAGACCCAGTACTTC
NA	TRBV5-4	TRBJ2-1	NA	CATRKQGSRDEQFF	TGTGCCACCAGGAAACAGGGAAGTCGCGATGAGCAGTTCTTC
few	TRBV7-6	TRBJ1-1	TRBD1	CASSLSPSGTGGTEAFF	TGTGCCAGCAGCTTATCCCCTTCCGGGACAGGGGGTACTGAAGCTTTCTTT
NA	TRBV23-1	TRBJ1-1	TRBD1	CASSQSQVLTGGSEAFF	TGCGCCAGCAGTCAATCACAAGTGTTAACAGGGGGCAGTGAAGCTTTCTTT
NA	TRBV4-3	TRBJ2-5	NA	CASSRGDGEGETQYF	TGCGCCAGCAGCCGGGGAGACGGGGAAGGAGAGACCCAGTACTTC
NA	TRBV5-1	TRBJ1-3	TRBD1	CASSRTGGLPSSGNTIYF	TGCGCCAGCAGCCGGACAGGGGGCTTGCCATCCTCTGGAAACACCATATATTTT
NA	TRBV5-1	TRBJ1-6	TRBD1	CASSSTLQGAGGNSPLHF	TGCGCCAGCAGCTCGACCCTACAGGGGGCAGGGGGGAATTCACCCCTCCACTTT
NA	TRBV5-6	TRBJ2-7	TRBD2	CASSLLTSARSYEQYF	TGTGCCAGCAGCCTCCTAACTAGCGCACGCTCCTACGAGCAGTACTTC
few	TRBV2	TRBJ2-1	NA	CASSEQGWDNEQFF	TGTGCCAGCAGTGAACAGGGTTGGGACAATGAGCAGTTCTTC
medium-sized	TRBV11-3	TRBJ2-1	NA	CASSSQDSYEQFF	TGTGCCAGCAGCTCTCAGGACTCTTATGAGCAGTTCTTC
once	TRBV4-1	TRBJ2-3	NA	CASSPPGSTDTQYF	TGCGCCAGCAGCCCCCCGGGAAGCACAGATACGCAGTATTTT
NA	TRBV7-6	TRBJ2-3	NA	CASSLAFDFTDTQYF	TGTGCCAGCAGCTTAGCGTTTGACTTCACAGATACGCAGTATTTT
NA	TRBV7-2	TRBJ1-5	NA	CASSQQTGPPHF	TGTGCCAGCAGCCAACAAACAGGGCCCCCGCATTTT
NA	TRBV6-5	TRBJ2-5	TRBD1	CASSLDREETQYF	TGTGCCAGCAGTTTAGACAGGGAAGAGACCCAGTACTTC
NA	TRBV7-8	TRBJ2-3	NA	CASSLGWGGALGDTQYF	TGTGCCAGCAGCTTAGGTTGGGGGGGGGCCCTAGGAGATACGCAGTATTTT
NA	TRBV19	TRBJ2-7	TRBD2	CASTRTSFESEQYF	TGTGCCAGTACAAGGACTAGCTTTGAAAGCGAGCAGTACTTC
NA	TRBV6-5	TRBJ2-7	TRBD1	CASSYSGTGETEQYF	TGTGCCAGCAGTTACTCCGGGACAGGGGAAACCGAGCAGTACTTC
NA	TRBV15	TRBJ2-1	NA	CATSIVSLFYNEQFF	TGTGCCACCAGCATTGTAAGCCTATTTTACAATGAGCAGTTCTTC
NA	TRBV18	TRBJ2-3	TRBD1	CASSATGGSGDTQYF	TGTGCCAGCTCAGCAACAGGGGGCTCGGGAGATACGCAGTATTTT
NA	TRBV18	TRBJ2-7	NA	CASSPGRGYEQYF	TGTGCCAGCTCACCAGGGCGGGGCTACGAGCAGTACTTC
NA	TRBV6-4	TRBJ1-1	TRBD1	CASSESGGVGTEAFF	TGTGCCAGCAGTGAATCAGGGGGCGTAGGAACTGAAGCTTTCTTT
NA	TRBV19	TRBJ1-5	TRBD1	CASSKTGGNQPQHF	TGTGCCAGTAGTAAGACAGGGGGTAATCAGCCCCAGCATTTT
NA	TRBV7-2	TRBJ2-7	NA	CASSLESPIPYEQYF	TGTGCCAGCAGCTTAGAGTCCCCTATTCCCTACGAGCAGTACTTC
NA	TRBV28	TRBJ2-1	NA	CASSLFRIWFF	TGTGCCAGCAGTTTATTCAGAATTTGGTTCTTC
NA	TRBV7-9	TRBJ1-6	TRBD1	CASSPGTENNSPLHF	TGTGCCAGCAGCCCCGGGACAGAAAATAATTCACCCCTCCACTTT
NA	TRBV4-1	TRBJ2-3	NA	CASSQVSVRAERMQYF	TGCGCCAGCAGCCAAGTTAGCGTCCGGGCGGAGAGGATGCAGTATTTT
NA	TRBV2	TRBJ2-7	NA	CASSGRQDIYEQYF	TGTGCCAGCAGTGGACGACAGGATATCTACGAGCAGTACTTC
NA	TRBV5-1	TRBJ1-6	NA	CASSLEQANSPLHF	TGCGCCAGCAGCTTGGAGCAGGCTAATTCACCCCTCCACTTT
NA	TRBV2	TRBJ2-2	NA	CASGLNRNTGELFF	TGTGCCAGCGGTTTGAATAGGAACACCGGGGAGCTGTTTTTT
few	TRBV5-1	TRBJ2-7	NA	CASSPGTLGEQYF	TGCGCCAGCAGCCCCGGGACTTTGGGCGAGCAGTACTTC
NA	TRBV7-9	TRBJ2-2	NA	CASSAIRVRDTGELFF	TGTGCCAGCAGCGCGATCAGGGTCAGGGACACCGGGGAGCTGTTTTTT
NA	TRBV7-2	TRBJ2-7	TRBD1	CASSLVGTGGEQYF	TGTGCCAGCAGCTTAGTGGGGACAGGGGGCGAGCAGTACTTC
NA	TRBV7-8	TRBJ1-3	NA	CASSLWGDSIRNTIYF	TGTGCCAGCAGCTTATGGGGGGATAGTATAAGAAACACCATATATTTT
NA	TRBV6-1	TRBJ1-1	TRBD1	CASSEDRAPNTEAFF	TGTGCCAGCAGTGAGGACAGGGCTCCGAACACTGAAGCTTTCTTT
NA	TRBV19	TRBJ1-1	TRBD1	CASSTGQGLLNTEAFF	TGTGCCAGTAGTACCGGACAGGGACTTTTGAACACTGAAGCTTTCTTT
few	TRBV5-4	TRBJ2-1	TRBD2	CASSFSGGAYNEQFF	TGTGCCAGCAGCTTTAGCGGGGGGGCCTACAATGAGCAGTTCTTC
NA	TRBV19	TRBJ1-1	NA	CASSIQGRGTEAFF	TGTGCCAGTAGTATCCAGGGGAGAGGAACTGAAGCTTTCTTT
few	TRBV4-1	TRBJ2-7	NA	CASSQDDTASYEQYF	TGCGCCAGCAGCCAAGATGATACAGCCTCCTACGAGCAGTACTTC